This entry lists 24 T cell receptor beta chains sequenced from one sample in a study of PD-1 blockade in mismatch repair-deficient tumors. Data came from immunoSEQ multiplex PCR; TCRdb stores just in-frame clones and leaves some out. The sample consists of around 50,000 clones, around four fifths of them appearing once. The input for sequencing was peripheral blood, taken 4 weeks after starting pembrolizumab. The receptors stem from an adult with mismatch repair-deficient cancer.

The chain employs TRBV7-2 and TRBJ1-1; D gene ambiguous. In germline, CDR1 is SGHTA, CDR2 FQGNSA. V shed 3 bases and J shed 0 bases, with 20 bases lying between them. The CDR3 runs to 18 residues. Here the CDR3 DNA reads TGTGCCAGCAGCTTCCGATCCAGCCTGGGTGGTCTGAACACTGAAGCTTTCTTT. It specifies CASSFRSSLGGLNTEAFF.

This chain uses TRBV11-2 with TRBJ2-7; 12 nucleotides agree with TRBD2. The CDR3 extends over 16 amino acids. Germline V gene data show CDR1 as SGHAT and CDR2 as FQNNGV. The V segment lost 5 bases and the J segment 4 bases; nucleotides outside the gene matches: 9. This CDR3 reads CASSVGLAGLPYEQYF. The CDR3 nucleotides read TGTGCCAGCAGCGTAGGACTAGCGGGATTGCCGTACGAGCAGTACTTC. Variable domain in full (rest from reference TRBV11-2 and TRBJ2-7): EAGVAQSPRYKIIEKRQSVAFWCNPISGHATLYWYQQILGQGPKLLIQFQNNGVVDDSQLPKDRFSAERLKGVDSTLKIQPAKLEDSAVYLCASSVGLAGLPYEQYFGPGTRLTVT.

V usage is TRBV7-9 and J usage is TRBJ1-1; possibly TRBD1 for D (5 bases). CDR3 length: 13 residues. Looked up from germline, CDR1 is SEHNR and CDR2 is FQNEAQ (reference sequence). V was trimmed by 8 bases and J by 6 bases, leaving 16 bases between them. CDR3 in DNA: TGTGCCAGCTCCCTAGTCTGGGACGCTGAAGCTTTCTTT. It codes for CASSLVWDAEAFF. The whole variable domain, remainder taken from reference TRBV7-9 and TRBJ1-1, is DTGVSQNPRHKITKRGQNVTFRCDPISEHNRLYWYRQTLGQGPEFLTYFQNEAQLEKSRLLSDRFSAERPKGSFSTLEIQRTEQGDSAMYLCASSLVWDAEAFFGQGTRLTVV.

Only a few counts were recorded for this clone. V is TRBV30 and J is TRBJ2-2; TRBD2 agrees at 8 bases. Germline V gives CDR1 GTSNPN, CDR2 SVGIG (reference sequence). The CDR3 has 15 amino acids. Unmatched junction bases numbered 4, after V lost 2 bases and J lost 2 bases. CDR3 DNA: TGTGCCTGGAGTCGGGGGGGCACCAACACCGGGGAGCTGTTTTTT. Its translation is CAWSRGGTNTGELFF.

This chain links TRBV6-5 with TRBJ1-1; TRBD1 matches 9 bases. The CDR3 is 16 amino acids. Trimming took 4 bases from V and 5 from J; bases not matched to a gene: 11. CDR1 is MNHEY, CDR2 SVGAGI, per germline. Here the CDR3 reads CASSSQTGGFRTEAFF. The CDR3 DNA reads as TGTGCCAGCAGTTCACAGACAGGGGGGTTTCGGACTGAAGCTTTCTTT.

This clone has just a few counts. J is TRBJ2-2 and V is TRBV10-1; possible D gene TRBD2, 6 bases. Trimming took off 3 bases at V and 7 bases at J, with 12 bases between the two ends. Germline V gives CDR1 WNHNN, CDR2 SYGVQD (reference sequence). The CDR3 totals 14 residues. The CDR3 sequence: CASSERRAHGELFF. CDR3 in DNA: TGCGCCAGCAGTGAAAGGAGGGCTCACGGGGAGCTGTTTTTT.

The chain joins TRBV4-1 to TRBJ2-3, with 11 bases identical to TRBD1. CDR1 and CDR2 from the germline V gene are MGHRA and YSYEKL. With V trimmed by 1 base and J by 8 bases, 8 bases remained unmatched. CDR3 length: 16 residues. DNA for the CDR3: TGCGCCAGCAGCCAAGTCGGACAGGGGGCGTTAGGTACGCAGTATTTT. Translation: CASSQVGQGALGTQYF.

This chain connects TRBV7-9 to TRBJ2-3; TRBD2 matches at 7 bases. This CDR3 contains 12 residues. Germline V gene lookup returns CDR1 SEHNR and CDR2 FQNEAQ (reference sequence). J lost 3 bases, V lost 11 bases, and 5 bases had no gene match. CDR3 in DNA: TGTGCCTCCGGGGAGGGTACAGATACGCAGTATTTT. It is translated as CASGEGTDTQYF.

CDR3 in amino acids: CASSFPVGEMNTGELFF. The CDR3 nucleotides read TGTGCCAGCAGCTTCCCCGTCGGGGAAATGAACACCGGGGAGCTGTTTTTT. The genes are TRBV7-3 and TRBJ2-2, with D tentatively TRBD2 (5 bases). The V gene's germline CDR1 is SGHTA and CDR2 FQGTGA. The CDR3 has 17 residues. V lost 3 bases and J 1 base, leaving 15 bases between the germline ends.

This chain joins TRBV12-5 and TRBJ2-5; D may correspond to TRBD1 or TRBD2 (5 bases each). V lost 5 bases to trimming and J lost 4 bases, with 17 bases between them. Germline V gene lookup returns CDR1 LGHNT and CDR2 FRNRAP. The CDR3 loop spans 15 amino acids. The chain's CDR3 is CASGKGPPGRETQYF. The CDR3 DNA follows: TGTGCTAGTGGTAAGGGACCCCCAGGTCGAGAGACCCAGTACTTC. The complete variable domain, with remaining parts taken from reference TRBV12-5 and TRBJ2-5, reads DARVTQTPRHKVTEMGQEVTMRCQPILGHNTVFWYRQTMMQGLELLAYFRNRAPLDDSGMPKDRFSAEMPDATLATLKIQPSEPRDSAVYFCASGKGPPGRETQYFGPGTRLLVL.

This chain joins TRBV20-1 and TRBJ1-2; no firm D call. The CDR3 contains 11 residues. Germline loops: CDR1 DFQATT, CDR2 SNEGSKA (reference sequence). Trimming took 7 bases from V and 3 from J, leaving 9 bases between them. DNA of the CDR3: TGCAGTGTGCCAGAACACTATGGCTACACCTTC. Its translation is CSVPEHYGYTF.

J is TRBJ2-1 and V is TRBV30; D not certain. V lost 0 bases and J lost 4, with 7 bases in between. CDR3 length equals 13 residues. Per the germline V gene, CDR1 is GTSNPN and CDR2 is SVGIG (reference sequence). This CDR3 reads CAWSVDGYNEQFF. CDR3 sequence (DNA): TGTGCCTGGAGTGTAGATGGGTACAATGAGCAGTTCTTC. The full variable domain, rest sourced from reference TRBV30 and TRBJ2-1, is SQTIHQWPATLVQPVGSPLSLECTVEGTSNPNLYWYRQAAGRGLQLLFYSVGIGQISSEVPQNLSASRPQDRQFILSSKKLLLSDSGFYLCAWSVDGYNEQFFGPGTRLTVL.

This chain uses TRBV13 with TRBJ2-3; D uncertain. Deletions cut 0 bases from V and 2 bases from J, with 15 bases between. Germline lookup yields CDR1 PRHDT and CDR2 FYEKMQ (reference sequence). The CDR3 has 17 amino acids. CDR3 coding DNA: TGTGCCAGCAGCTTAGGGTACCCCGGCACGAACACAGATACGCAGTATTTT. Translated, it gives CASSLGYPGTNTDTQYF.

In its sample, this clone was seen a few times. The rearrangement joins TRBV19 to TRBJ2-7, with a weak D call TRBD2 (6 bases). The CDR3 totals 13 residues. Germline loops: CDR1 LNHDA, CDR2 SQIVND (reference sequence). The germline V and J ends were trimmed by 7 bases and 5 bases, with 15 bases remaining between them. The CDR3 sequence: CASKGRGTDEQYF. In DNA form, the CDR3 reads TGTGCCAGTAAGGGGCGGGGTACGGACGAGCAGTACTTC.

The chain is built from TRBV19 and TRBJ1-2, with a weak D call TRBD1 (5 bases). Germline CDR1 is LNHDA and CDR2 is SQIVND (reference sequence). Trimming left V 2 bases short and J 2 bases short, with 15 bases between. There are 16 residues in the CDR3. The CDR3 here is CASSIRQTRGNYGYTF. The CDR3 nucleotides are TGTGCCAGTAGTATAAGGCAGACTCGGGGGAACTATGGCTACACCTTC.

This chain joins TRBV2 and TRBJ1-5; 7 bases fit TRBD1. Germline lookup yields CDR1 SNHLY and CDR2 FYNNEI. This CDR3 contains 15 residues. V was pared by 7 bases and J by 2 bases, with 8 bases of the junction left unmatched. In DNA, the CDR3 is TGTGCCAGCACCCTACGGACAGGTGGCAATCAGCCCCAGCATTTT. Its protein is CASTLRTGGNQPQHF.

The rearrangement joins TRBV7-6 to TRBJ2-1, with 14 bases identical to TRBD2. Germline loops: CDR1 SGHVS, CDR2 FNYEAQ. This CDR3 spans 17 amino acids. The trim removed 5 bases at V and 10 bases at J, leaving 13 bases unmatched. The chain's CDR3 is CASSPAGGLAGGREQFF. CDR3 coding DNA: TGTGCCAGCAGCCCCGCGGGAGGACTAGCGGGAGGACGCGAGCAGTTCTTC.

A few counts support this clone. This chain connects TRBV29-1 to TRBJ1-4, with 7 bases lining up with TRBD1. Germline V CDR1 and CDR2: SQVTM, ANQGSEA. V shed 1 base and J 7 bases; nucleotides not matched to a gene: 9. This CDR3 has 15 amino acids. The CDR3 spells CSVEATGEFGEKLFF. The CDR3 nucleotides read TGCAGCGTTGAAGCAACAGGGGAGTTTGGTGAAAAACTGTTTTTT.

V is TRBV6-5 and J is TRBJ2-2; possibly TRBD1 for D (5 bases). CDR3 length: 15 amino acids. The V and J ends lost 2 bases and 1 base respectively, with 8 bases between them. The V gene's germline CDR1 is MNHEY and CDR2 SVGAGI. For the CDR3, the DNA is TGTGCCAGCAGTTACAGGGGCTTGAACACCGGGGAGCTGTTTTTT. Translating gives CASSYRGLNTGELFF.

The gene calls are TRBV18 and TRBJ2-2; no clear D gene. With 3 bases removed from V and 6 bases from J, the gap between germline ends came to 20 bases. This CDR3 is built from 17 residues. The germline V gene has CDR1 KGHSH and CDR2 LQKENI. The CDR3 DNA reads as TGTGCCAGCTCACCGGCTGGGATTGGCCGGTCGGCCGGGGAGCTGTTTTTT. It encodes CASSPAGIGRSAGELFF.

The chain has TRBV7-2 and TRBJ2-7, with D possibly being TRBD2 (5 bases). Trimming pared 1 base from V and 6 bases from J, leaving 13 bases between. This CDR3 has 14 amino acids. Looked up from germline, CDR1 is SGHTA and CDR2 is FQGNSA. This chain's CDR3 is CASSLELGSFEQYF. The CDR3 coding sequence is TGTGCCAGCAGCTTAGAACTAGGTTCGTTCGAGCAGTACTTC.

The rearrangement uses TRBV23-1 and TRBJ1-5, with 9 positions matching TRBD1. TRBV23-1 is known as an ORF, though its function is uncertain. The CDR3 consists of 17 residues. Trimming cost V 2 bases and J 5 bases; bases outside gene matches: 10. The CDR3 is CASSQTRTGELDQPQHF. The CDR3 coding sequence is TGCGCCAGCAGTCAAACCCGGACAGGGGAATTGGATCAGCCCCAGCATTTT.

The CDR3 DNA reads TGTGCCAGCAGTGAGATTAGGGTCGGTCAGCCCCAGCATTTT. As protein: CASSEIRVGQPQHF. V usage is TRBV6-1 and J usage is TRBJ1-5; D remains ambiguous. Germline V gene data show CDR1 as MNHNS and CDR2 as SASEGT. V gave up 3 bases and J gave up 6 bases, with 12 bases separating them. CDR3 size: 14 residues.

The chain links TRBV6-1 to TRBJ1-5; D is unresolved. Per germline, CDR1 MNHNS and CDR2 SASEGT. CDR3 length: 16 residues. Trimming removed 1 base at V and 2 bases at J, with 12 bases between. The CDR3 spells CASSEGWAQGNQPQHF. CDR3 nucleotide sequence: TGTGCCAGCAGTGAAGGGTGGGCCCAGGGCAATCAGCCCCAGCATTTT.